The 2 T cell receptor beta chains in this list originate from one sample, sequenced in a study of blood T cell repertoires in COVID-19. Using immunoSEQ multiplex PCR, the repertoire was profiled, and TCRdb retains in-frame clones only, with some absent. This table holds hundreds of thousands of clones, around 89% found once. Sequenced sample: peripheral blood. All receptors derive from a woman in her 30s with acute or convalescent COVID-19.

The genes are TRBV9 and TRBJ2-7; 8 bases are a match to TRBD1. CDR3 length: 15 residues. Germline loops: CDR1 SGDLS, CDR2 YYNGEE. Germline trimming cut 1 base from V and 4 bases from J; bases unmatched to any gene: 7. The CDR3 loop is CASSVRAGGLYEQYF. The CDR3 region has the DNA TGTGCCAGCAGCGTAAGAGCAGGGGGCCTATACGAGCAGTACTTC.

The chain has TRBV28 and TRBJ1-2; D is possibly TRBD1 (6 bases). The CDR3 runs 12 residues. Trimming stripped 5 bases from V and 3 bases from J, with 7 bases between. Germline V gene lookup returns CDR1 MDHEN and CDR2 SYDVKM. In nucleotides, the CDR3 is TGTGCCAGCAGTAGACAGGACTATGGCTACACCTTC. Translating it yields CASSRQDYGYTF.